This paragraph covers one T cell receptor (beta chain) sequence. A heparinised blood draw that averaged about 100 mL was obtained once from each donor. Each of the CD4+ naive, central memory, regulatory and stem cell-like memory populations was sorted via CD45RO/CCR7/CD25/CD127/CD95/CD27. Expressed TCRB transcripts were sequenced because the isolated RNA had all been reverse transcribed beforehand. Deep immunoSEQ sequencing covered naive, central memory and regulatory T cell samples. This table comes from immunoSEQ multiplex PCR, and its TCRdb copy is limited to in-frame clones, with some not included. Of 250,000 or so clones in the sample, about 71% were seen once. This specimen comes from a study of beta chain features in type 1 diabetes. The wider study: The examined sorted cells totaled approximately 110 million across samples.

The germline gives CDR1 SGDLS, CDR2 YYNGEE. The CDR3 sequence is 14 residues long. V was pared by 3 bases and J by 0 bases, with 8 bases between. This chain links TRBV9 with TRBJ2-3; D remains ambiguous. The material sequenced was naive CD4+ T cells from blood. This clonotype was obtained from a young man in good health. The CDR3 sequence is CASSAGSSTDTQYF. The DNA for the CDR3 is TGTGCCAGCAGCGCGGGTTCTAGCACAGATACGCAGTATTTT.